Detailed here is one T cell receptor beta chain. There is no known antigen for this receptor. No base qualities exist here, and no much larger clone lies one base off it. This sample is drawn from a study of blood T cell repertoires in COVID-19 (dated by TCRdb to the early 2020s). Background for the entire study: The collaborator samples originated in the United States, Italy and Spain and spanned the acute and convalescent phases of COVID-19. The prospective study material was composed of cDNA or gDNA derived from T cells, B-cell-depleted T cells, or PBMCs. Deeply sampled blood TCRbeta repertoires from subjects exposed to, actively infected with, or recovered from COVID-19 were included in the dataset. The repertoires were made available in a free public database intended to serve as a resource for research on the immune response to SARS-CoV-2. The samples were drawn from the first 160 participants of the ongoing ImmuneRACE study and from over 950 subjects provided by 6 global collaborators. A de-identified subject ID, COVID-19 status, age in years and sex were almost always included in the sample metadata. Where available, HLA class I and class II types were taken from metadata supplied by the sample provider and were not determined by assay-based typing. Study-wide conclusions, independent of this receptor: The quantity of clinical and demographic metadata differed by source and by participant and was supplied without curation.

CDR3 length: 15 amino acids, cysteine to phenylalanine. CDR3 DNA only is kept here, 45 bases in frame from base 1. The germline V end is reduced by 2 bases and the J end by 5 bases; junction bases left unmatched: 4. From the germline V gene (reference sequence), CDR1 is MNHNY and CDR2 is SVGAGI. TCRbeta CDR3 regions were amplified from genomic DNA by means of the immunoSEQ Assay, a bias-controlled multiplex PCR. In the authors' own workflow: Within the assay, amplification of reference gene primers was used to estimate how many nucleated cells each sample contained. To quantify the absolute abundance of each unique TCRbeta CDR3 rearrangement, sequence reads were collapsed and filtered. For each sample, productive Simpson clonality was calculated by taking the square root of Simpson's diversity index across productive rearrangements. TCRdb limited this immuneACCESS table to in-frame rearrangements with V and J called. A share of clones is missing; checked studies link under half to unresolved V genes, and the rest is unexplained. The DNA gave D and trimming, while V, J and clone size come from that table. The sample contains about 36,000 clones, around four fifths of them found a single time. Under 15% of the sample is in the top ten clones.

Collaborating institutions collected whole blood in K2EDTA tubes following their own protocols. For TCRbeta analysis, collaborators shipped samples as frozen whole blood, isolated PBMCs, or DNA extracted from either of those sample types. Sequenced: peripheral blood. This chain joins TRBV6-6 to TRBJ2-1, with 9 central nucleotides matching TRBD2. The TCR was taken from a human donor in a cohort sampled during active COVID-19. The nucleotide sequence is TGTGCCAGCAGTTACGTGGTAGCGGGGGACAATGAGCAGTTCTTC. This sequence encodes CASSYVVAGDNEQFF.